Following are 14 T cell receptor beta chains from one sample sequenced in a study of blood T cell repertoires in COVID-19. TCRdb's copy holds only in-frame clones and misses some; the assay was immunoSEQ multiplex PCR. The profile covers about 150,000 clones, with approximately 86% appearing a single time and about 4.1% taken by the ten largest. Input material: PBMCs or T cells enriched from blood (not recorded which). The receptors stem from a woman between 40 and 55 years old who had been exposed to COVID-19.

This clone has a handful of counts. This sequence joins TRBV7-8 and TRBJ2-2, with 8 bases matching TRBD1. The CDR3 has 16 residues. In germline, CDR1 is SGHVS, CDR2 FQNEAQ. The V gene end was trimmed by 2 bases and the J gene end by 1 base; junction bases not matched to a gene: 3. CDR3 coding DNA: TGTGCCAGCAGCTTAAACAGGGGGAAGAACACCGGGGAGCTGTTTTTT. Its protein product is CASSLNRGKNTGELFF.

CDR3 region: CASSLHTAGNTEAFF. The CDR3 region has the DNA TGTGCCAGCAGTTTACATACAGCAGGGAACACTGAAGCTTTCTTT. The V call is TRBV28, the J call TRBJ1-1; D unresolved. Trimming stripped 2 bases from V and 1 base from J, with 11 bases between. CDR3 length: 15 residues. CDR1 and CDR2 (germline): MDHEN, SYDVKM.

The chain combines TRBV7-8 with TRBJ2-5, with D possibly matching TRBD1 (5 bases). The germline V and J ends were trimmed by 4 bases and 1 base, with 13 bases remaining between them. Germline V gene lookup returns CDR1 SGHVS and CDR2 FQNEAQ. The CDR3 runs to 15 residues. CDR3 amino acids: CASSSIRGLQETQYF. The CDR3 DNA reads as TGTGCCAGCAGCTCCATTAGGGGCCTCCAAGAGACCCAGTACTTC.

This rearrangement joins TRBV6-6 to TRBJ1-3, with a possible D match to TRBD1 (5 bases). V was trimmed by 3 bases and J by 3 bases, leaving 9 bases between them. Germline lookup yields CDR1 MNHNY and CDR2 SVGAGI (reference sequence). CDR3 length: 14 residues. DNA of the CDR3: TGTGCCAGCAGTTATCGGGGGTTTGGAAACACCATATATTTT. Protein sequence: CASSYRGFGNTIYF.

The genes are TRBV12-3 or TRBV12-4 and TRBJ1-5; D might be TRBD1 (5 bases). The length of the CDR3 is 13 residues. Deletions cut 6 bases from V and 7 bases from J, with 13 bases between. In DNA, the CDR3 is TGTGCCAGCAGGGGAAGGTGGGGCCAGCCCCAGCATTTT. Its protein product is CASRGRWGQPQHF.

This clone appeared once. V and J are TRBV3-1 (or the pseudogene TRBV3-2) and TRBJ1-2; maybe TRBD1 (5 bases). The V gene lost 0 bases and the J gene lost 8 bases, with 19 bases spanning the gap. The CDR3 has 16 amino acids. Germline lookup yields CDR1 LGHDT and CDR2 YNNKEL (reference sequence). The CDR3 DNA sequence: TGTGCCAGCAGCCAAGAAGGTCTTTGGGCAGGGCAAGGCTACACCTTC. Protein sequence: CASSQEGLWAGQGYTF.

The chain joins TRBV24-1 to TRBJ2-7, with TRBD1 matching 11 bases. V gave up 3 bases and J gave up 9 bases; unmatched junction bases: 6. The CDR3 is 14 residues long. CDR1 and CDR2 (germline): KGHDR, SFDVKD. CDR3: CATSDGGQGERQYF. The CDR3 DNA follows: TGTGCCACCAGTGATGGGGGACAGGGGGAACGGCAGTACTTC.

This clone was seen just once. The chain couples TRBV7-9 to TRBJ2-1; 8 bases map to TRBD2. The CDR3 spans 19 residues. The V segment lost 1 base and the J segment 3 bases; nucleotides outside the gene matches: 14. CDR1 and CDR2 (germline): SEHNR, FQNEAQ (reference sequence). CDR3 DNA: TGTGCCAGCAGCTTAGTATTGGCGGGGGGCCTGGGACTCTACAATGAGCAGTTCTTC. Amino acid sequence: CASSLVLAGGLGLYNEQFF. The full variable domain, in which reference TRBV7-9 and TRBJ2-1 provide the parts outside the CDR3, is DTGVSQNPRHKITKRGQNVTFRCDPISEHNRLYWYRQTLGQGPEFLTYFQNEAQLEKSRLLSDRFSAERPKGSFSTLEIQRTEQGDSAMYLCASSLVLAGGLGLYNEQFFGPGTRLTVL.

The chain couples TRBV2 to TRBJ1-2, with 7 bases lining up with TRBD1. The CDR3 loop spans 12 amino acids. Germline CDR1 and CDR2: SNHLY and FYNNEI. Unmatched junction bases numbered 6, after V lost 6 bases and J lost 8 bases. In nucleotides, the CDR3 is TGTGCCAGCAGGGGACAGTTCGAGGGCTACACCTTC. Encoded protein: CASRGQFEGYTF.

The chain has TRBV4-1 and TRBJ1-1; TRBD1 agrees at 8 bases. Per germline, CDR1 MGHRA and CDR2 YSYEKL. The CDR3 length is 14 residues. The V and J ends lost 6 bases and 4 bases, in that order; junction bases with no gene match: 7. The CDR3 is CASRRAGGGTEAFF. CDR3 sequence (DNA): TGCGCCAGCAGAAGAGCAGGGGGCGGCACTGAAGCTTTCTTT.

This clone was detected once. The V gene is TRBV27, the J gene TRBJ2-7; 9 bases line up with TRBD1. The CDR3 spans 16 residues. Germline trimming cut 6 bases from V and 2 bases from J; bases unmatched to any gene: 11. Per the germline V gene, CDR1 is MNHEY and CDR2 is SMNVEV (reference sequence). The CDR3 sequence: CASSLLAGTGTYEQYF. CDR3 nucleotide sequence: TGTGCCAGCAGCTTACTGGCCGGGACAGGGACCTACGAGCAGTACTTC.

The rearrangement uses TRBV7-8 and TRBJ2-1; 12 bases match TRBD2. Germline-derived CDR1 and CDR2 are SGHVS and FQNEAQ. This CDR3 spans 15 amino acids. With V trimmed by 5 bases and J by 7 bases, 6 bases remained unmatched. CDR3 sequence reads: CASSPSGRVRNEQFF. In DNA form, the CDR3 reads TGTGCCAGCAGCCCTAGCGGGAGGGTCCGGAATGAGCAGTTCTTC.

This chain uses TRBV11-2 with TRBJ1-3; D gene ambiguous. The CDR3 sequence is 14 residues long. Trimming cost V 7 bases and J 1 base, with 11 bases left between them. Germline CDR1 and CDR2: SGHAT and FQNNGV. The CDR3, as DNA: TGTGCCAGCACCCTTCGGTGGTCTGGAAACACCATATATTTT. It encodes CASTLRWSGNTIYF.

This clone was observed once. This sequence joins TRBV29-1 and TRBJ1-2; TRBD1 aligns across 9 bases. The germline CDR1 and CDR2 sequences are SQVTM and ANQGSEA. The ends lost 2 bases at V and 6 bases at J; junction bases unmatched: 4. This CDR3 has 13 amino acids. The CDR3 spells CSVEKGTGNGYTF. CDR3 DNA sequence: TGCAGCGTTGAAAAAGGGACAGGGAATGGCTACACCTTC.